This record concerns one TCR beta chain sequence. This clonotype was detected only a few times. Its antigen is not yet known. Base qualities are missing; no much larger clone stands one base away. This entry belongs to a study of response to subunit inactivated influenza vaccine (dated by TCRdb to the late 2010s). The study in broad terms: Deep quantitative profiling of the T cell receptor repertoire was used in the study to follow responses to a trivalent subunit inactivated influenza vaccine.

The protocol used for the library was RT-PCR. Instrument on record: Illumina HiSeq 2500. The raw public reads went through TCRdb reprocessing: fastp at Q25, MiXCR clone calling, in-frame beta chains kept. Here each entry gathers all rows of one CDR3 protein and keeps the most common genes and DNA. A total of 450,000 to 600,000 distinct CDR3 sequences appear in this sample, approximately 7.8% of them only once. Around 12% of the sample is held by the ten biggest clonotypes. V gives up 1 base and J gives up 6 bases, and the segment between their germline ends measures 24 bases. Taken from cysteine to phenylalanine, the CDR3 has 18 residues. The CDR3 DNA has 54 bases and is translated from base 1. The full study reports these points: According to the authors, only a limited number of new T cells may be recruited by each seasonal influenza vaccination.

The sequence joins TRBV12-3 or TRBV12-4 to TRBJ2-5, with TRBD2 as a weak D call on 7 bases. The input for sequencing was PBMCs from blood, taken approximately 25 months after vaccination. The origin of this receptor is a man aged 50 to 75 who received an inactivated influenza vaccine. Donor details come from another sample of the same person, matched by shared clones. CDR3 protein: CASSLVDGGGPRGKTQYF. In nucleotide form, the sequence is TGTGCCAGCAGTTTAGTAGATGGCGGGGGCCCCCGTGGGAAGACCCAGTACTTC.